This TCR beta chain was recovered during a study of CD4+ T cells in melanoma. Germline V gene lookup returns CDR1 SGHTA and CDR2 FQGNSA. This CDR3 region has 16 residues. J lost 6 bases, V lost 4 bases, and 6 bases had no gene match. Produced via immunoSEQ multiplex PCR; TCRdb's table is partial and in-frame only. The sample shows more than 110,000 clones, 80% to 95% of them seen only once. The gene calls are TRBV7-2 and TRBJ2-1; 13 bases map to TRBD2. This sequence originates from a human donor with melanoma. The CDR3 spells CASSSPGLAGINEQFF. The CDR3 DNA follows: TGTGCCAGCAGCTCACCGGGACTAGCGGGGATCAATGAGCAGTTCTTC. Supplemented by reference TRBV7-2 and TRBJ2-1, the full variable domain reads GAGVSQSPSNKVTEKGKDVELRCDPISGHTALYWYRQSLGQGLEFLIYFQGNSAPDKSGLPSDRFSAERTGGSVSTLTIQRTQQEDSAVYLCASSSPGLAGINEQFFGPGTRLTVL.